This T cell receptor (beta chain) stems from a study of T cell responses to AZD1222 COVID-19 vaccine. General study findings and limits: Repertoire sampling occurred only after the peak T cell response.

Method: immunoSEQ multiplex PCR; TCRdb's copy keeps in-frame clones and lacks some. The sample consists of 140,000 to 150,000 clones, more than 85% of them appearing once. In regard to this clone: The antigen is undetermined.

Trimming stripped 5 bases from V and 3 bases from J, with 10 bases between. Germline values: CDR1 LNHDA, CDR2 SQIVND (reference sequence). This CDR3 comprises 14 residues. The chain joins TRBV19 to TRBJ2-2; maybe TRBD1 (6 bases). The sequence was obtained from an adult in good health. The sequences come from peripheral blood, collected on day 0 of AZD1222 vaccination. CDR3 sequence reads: CASSYRVYTGELFF. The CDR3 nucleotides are TGTGCCAGTAGTTACAGGGTGTACACCGGGGAGCTGTTTTTT.